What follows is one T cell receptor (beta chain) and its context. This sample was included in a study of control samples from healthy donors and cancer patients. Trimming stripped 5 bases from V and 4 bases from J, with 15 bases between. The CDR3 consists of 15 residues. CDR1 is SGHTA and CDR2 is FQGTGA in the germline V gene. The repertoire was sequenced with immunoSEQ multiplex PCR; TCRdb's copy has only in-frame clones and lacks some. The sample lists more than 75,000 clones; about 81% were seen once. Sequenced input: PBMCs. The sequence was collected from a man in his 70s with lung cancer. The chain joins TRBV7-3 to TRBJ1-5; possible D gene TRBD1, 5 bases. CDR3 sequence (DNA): TGTGCCAGCAGCCCACGGGGGGAAGGAAATCAGCCCCAGCATTTT. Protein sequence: CASSPRGEGNQPQHF.